This T cell receptor (beta chain) was sequenced for a study of blood T cells in healthy people across ages. Comments on this clonotype: At one boundary the junction diverges from the germline segment, which might be a read error.

Primers used in a second PCR of roughly 6 to 11 cycles were a sample-barcoded 5' primer and a J-beta primer mix. One entry per CDR3 protein results from TCRdb running MiXCR on the 5' RACE reads. This table has about 1.6 million distinct CDR3 sequences, about 35% appearing once. Per the germline V gene, CDR1 is SGHTA and CDR2 is FQGTGA. The CDR3 sequence is 16 residues long. Sequencing input: blood. This receptor was identified in a woman under 40 in good health. The chain joins TRBV7-3 to TRBJ2-1; 9 bases are a match to TRBD2. DNA of the CDR3: TGTGCCGGCAGCTTAAGCCCAGCGGGGGGTTACAATGAGCAGTTCTTC. It is translated as CAGSLSPAGGYNEQFF.